Each of the 10 T cell receptor beta chains below was sequenced from the same sample in a study of CD8 T cells in Susac syndrome. Random hexamers primed reverse transcription of 0.5 to 1 ug RNA. TCRdb called the immunoSEQ multiplex PCR reads again in MiXCR, with one record for every CDR3 protein. The sample carries fewer than 200,000 distinct CDR3 sequences, 95% recorded once. The source material was CD8+ T cells from PBMCs. Every receptor here comes from a human donor with multiple sclerosis.

The V gene is TRBV29-1, the J gene TRBJ2-7; TRBD1 aligns across 8 bases. Per the germline V gene, CDR1 is SQVTM and CDR2 is ANQGSEA. The junction had 1 base not matched to a gene; V was cut back by 4 bases and J by 2 bases. The CDR3 is made up of 12 amino acids. CDR3 coding DNA: TGCAGCGTTGTGGGACAGGCCTACGAGCAGTACTTC. It is translated as CSVVGQAYEQYF.

The chain recombines TRBV30 with TRBJ1-5; TRBD1 is a possible D gene (5 bases). Germline values: CDR1 GTSNPN, CDR2 SVGIG (reference sequence). The CDR3 loop spans 15 amino acids. Trimming left V 1 base short and J 7 bases short, with 17 bases between. CDR3 in DNA: TGTGCCTGGAGTGCAGGGACTGGGGGATACCAGCCCCAGCATTTT. Translated, it gives CAWSAGTGGYQPQHF.

This clonotype appeared a few times. The junction departs from the called germline gene at one end, perhaps through a read error. CDR3 region: CASSLVSTDTQYF. The CDR3 region has the DNA TGTGCCAGTAGCTTGGTTAGCACAGATACGCAGTATTTT. This chain joins TRBV7-2 and TRBJ2-3; D is unclear. CDR1 SGHTA and CDR2 FQGNSA come from the germline V gene. The CDR3 covers 13 residues.

The CDR3 nucleotides read TGTGCCAGCAGCGTCGGACAGGGGCTCTACGAGCAGTACTTC. Amino acids: CASSVGQGLYEQYF. The chain couples TRBV5-6 to TRBJ2-7; 9 positions agree with TRBD1. CDR1 and CDR2 from the germline V gene are SGHDT and YYEEEE. The V segment lost 4 bases and the J segment 3 bases; nucleotides outside the gene matches: 5. This CDR3 spans 14 amino acids.

This chain's CDR3 is CAGDRETEAFF. The CDR3 DNA is TGTGCCGGAGACCGTGAAACTGAAGCTTTCTTT. The chain uses TRBV30 and TRBJ1-1; no clear D gene. Germline values: CDR1 GTSNPN, CDR2 SVGIG (reference sequence). Trimming took 8 bases from V and 5 from J, leaving 12 bases between them. The CDR3 has 11 residues. Based on the CDR3 plus reference TRBV30 and TRBJ1-1, the full variable domain is SQTIHQWPATLVQPVGSPLSLECTVEGTSNPNLYWYRQAAGRGLQLLFYSVGIGQISSEVPQNLSASRPQDRQFILSSKKLLLSDSGFYLCAGDRETEAFFGQGTRLTVV.

CDR3 sequence: CSARSSGSHEQYF. Written as DNA, the CDR3 is TGCAGTGCTAGGAGTAGCGGGAGCCACGAGCAGTACTTC. The chain combines TRBV20-1 with TRBJ2-7; 9 positions agree with TRBD2. J was trimmed by 5 bases and V by 3 bases; bases with no gene match: 5. There are 13 residues in the CDR3. Germline V gene sequence: CDR1 DFQATT, CDR2 SNEGSKA (reference sequence).

This rearrangement joins TRBV28 to TRBJ2-3, with 10 bases matching TRBD2. CDR1 MDHEN and CDR2 SYDVKM come from the germline V gene. The V segment lost 5 bases and the J segment 1 base; nucleotides outside the gene matches: 3. This CDR3 contains 15 residues. The CDR3 loop is CASSLGLAGTDTQYF. The CDR3 DNA sequence: TGTGCCAGCAGTCTTGGACTAGCGGGCACAGATACGCAGTATTTT.

The chain has TRBV27 and TRBJ2-7, with 7 bases lining up with TRBD1. Germline lookup yields CDR1 MNHEY and CDR2 SMNVEV (reference sequence). The CDR3 runs 16 residues. Trimming cost V 4 bases and J 2 bases; bases outside gene matches: 11. As DNA, the CDR3 is TGTGCCAGCAGTTCCACGCCTCGACAGGGACCCTACGAGCAGTACTTC. Translating gives CASSSTPRQGPYEQYF.

This chain uses TRBV12-3 or TRBV12-4 with TRBJ2-1; no clear D gene. V shed 3 bases and J shed 9 bases, with 12 bases lying between them. The CDR3 consists of 13 residues. The CDR3 nucleotides read TGTGCCAGCAGTTTTTCCTCGAGTATTGAGCAGTTCTTC. Protein product: CASSFSSSIEQFF.

This clonotype was observed once. A read error may produce the germline difference seen at one junction end. V usage is TRBV27 and J usage is TRBJ1-5; the D is unclear. This CDR3 has 15 amino acids. Per germline, CDR1 MNHEY and CDR2 SMNVEV (reference sequence). The CDR3 region is CASSLQMYSNQPHHF. In DNA, the CDR3 is TGTGCCAGCAGCTTGCAGATGTATAGCAATCAGCCCCATCATTTT.